The 11 T cell receptor beta chains given below trace back to one sample, sequenced in a study of T cells after yellow fever vaccination (dated by TCRdb to the late 2010s). Taken with the paper, the label for treatment or condition translates to: live attenuated yellow fever vaccine strain. Library prep was done by 5' RACE. The sequencer listed for this sample is Illumina NovaSeq 6000. The raw public reads went through TCRdb reprocessing: fastp at Q25, MiXCR clone calling, in-frame beta chains kept. When rows share a CDR3 protein, they turn into one entry using the most common DNA and genes. This sample gives a few hundred thousand distinct CDR3 sequences in total; over 15% of them show up just once. The ten largest clones take up 15% to 20% of the sample. The specimen comprised PBMCs, sampled before the yellow fever booster vaccination. These receptors all stem from a young man who received the YFV17D yellow fever vaccine.

This clonotype has only a few counts. J is TRBJ1-3 and V is TRBV4-3; TRBD1 might be the D (6 bases). The CDR3 is made up of 19 amino acids. V was cut by 0 bases and J by 0 bases, with 18 bases left in between. Germline assignment: CDR1 LGHNA and CDR2 YSLEER. The CDR3 DNA is TGCGCCAGCAGCCAAGATATACTGGCACAGGGCCTCTCTGGAAACACCATATATTTT. This encodes CASSQDILAQGLSGNTIYF.

This clonotype was seen a few times. CDR3 protein: CASSGTGGYEQYV. CDR3 nucleotide sequence: TGTGCCAGCAGCGGGACAGGCGGATACGAGCAGTACGTC. This chain uses TRBV7-2 with TRBJ2-7, with 8 bases identical to TRBD1. Germline CDR1 and CDR2: SGHTA and FQGNSA. With V trimmed by 5 bases and J by 4 bases, 4 bases remained unmatched. CDR3 length equals 13 residues.

The chain couples TRBV5-1 to TRBJ2-6; D gene unclear. V lost 0 bases and J 2 bases, leaving 12 bases between the germline ends. The CDR3 length is 17 residues. The germline CDR1 and CDR2 sequences are SGHRS and YFSETQ. The CDR3 region is CASSLEGWVAGANVLTF. CDR3 in DNA: TGCGCCAGCAGCTTGGAAGGCTGGGTCGCTGGGGCCAACGTCCTGACTTTC.

Ten or more counts support this clonotype. This chain links TRBV12-3 or TRBV12-4 with TRBJ2-1; the match to TRBD1 covers 12 bases. The CDR3 is made up of 15 amino acids. J was trimmed by 6 bases and V by 5 bases; bases with no gene match: 5. As DNA, the CDR3 is TGTGCCAGCAGTCCAACGGGACAGGGGGCCAATGAGCAGTTCTTC. Translation: CASSPTGQGANEQFF.

V usage is TRBV2 and J usage is TRBJ1-5, with D possibly being TRBD1 (5 bases). CDR1 and CDR2 (germline): SNHLY, FYNNEI. Trimming took 6 bases from V and 6 from J, leaving 12 bases between them. The CDR3 spans 13 residues. The CDR3 spells CASSSGSGQPQHF. CDR3 coding DNA: TGTGCCAGCAGCTCAGGGTCGGGTCAGCCCCAGCATTTT.

The sample holds many counts of this clonotype. The V call is TRBV7-9, the J call TRBJ1-4; D is possibly TRBD1 (6 bases). The germline gives CDR1 SEHNR, CDR2 FQNEAQ (reference sequence). CDR3 length: 12 residues. Trimming removed 5 bases from V and 6 bases from J, with 7 bases in between. The CDR3 region has the DNA TGTGCCAGCAGCCGGACAGATGAAAAACTGTTTTTT. Its protein is CASSRTDEKLFF. The variable domain in full, with the rest retrieved from reference TRBV7-9 and TRBJ1-4, is DTGVSQNPRHKITKRGQNVTFRCDPISEHNRLYWYRQTLGQGPEFLTYFQNEAQLEKSRLLSDRFSAERPKGSFSTLEIQRTEQGDSAMYLCASSRTDEKLFFGSGTQLSVL.

The CDR3 region is CASSVQTGIGYEQYF. DNA of the CDR3: TGTGCCAGCAGTGTACAGACAGGAATCGGATACGAGCAGTACTTC. This chain uses TRBV2 with TRBJ2-7; D possibly corresponds to TRBD1 (6 bases). The germline gives CDR1 SNHLY, CDR2 FYNNEI. The germline V and J ends were trimmed by 4 bases and 4 bases, with 17 bases remaining between them. The CDR3 spans 15 residues.

The V call is TRBV7-9, the J call TRBJ2-1; TRBD2 matches 10 bases. Losses at the gene ends were 3 bases for V and 6 bases for J; bases not matched to a gene: 5. The CDR3 is 15 amino acids. Per germline, CDR1 SEHNR and CDR2 FQNEAQ (reference sequence). The CDR3, as DNA: TGTGCCAGCAGCTTTCTAGCGGGGGCCGCCAATGAGCAGTTCTTC. This gives the protein CASSFLAGAANEQFF.

The table lists this clonotype with many counts. This chain uses TRBV20-1 with TRBJ1-1; D is ambiguous. Per the germline V gene, CDR1 is DFQATT and CDR2 is SNEGSKA (reference sequence). Trimming removed 2 bases from V and 1 base from J, with 5 bases in between. This CDR3 is built from 12 residues. Here the CDR3 DNA reads TGCAGTGCTAGACCCTGGAACACTGAAGCTTTCTTT. Encoded protein: CSARPWNTEAFF.

V gene TRBV29-1 combines with J gene TRBJ2-7, with 9 bases identical to TRBD1. Per germline, CDR1 SQVTM and CDR2 ANQGSEA. CDR3 size: 13 residues. Germline trimming cut 6 bases from V and 4 bases from J; bases unmatched to any gene: 7. As DNA, the CDR3 is TGCAGCGTGGGCCGGGGACAGGGTTACGAGCAGTACTTC. It translates to CSVGRGQGYEQYF.

The chain is built from TRBV2 and TRBJ2-7; 8 nucleotides align to TRBD2. Germline lookup yields CDR1 SNHLY and CDR2 FYNNEI. The V gene end was trimmed by 7 bases and the J gene end by 6 bases; junction bases not matched to a gene: 8. CDR3 length: 13 residues. CDR3 protein: CASTTSEVGEQYF. CDR3 in DNA: TGTGCCAGCACGACTAGCGAAGTTGGCGAGCAGTACTTC.